This T cell receptor (beta chain) was documented in a study of shared clonotypes between healthy human individuals. The input for sorted-subset replicate PCRs was around 210 ng DNA, tens of thousands of T cell genomes. Produced via immunoSEQ multiplex PCR; TCRdb's table is partial and in-frame only. The sample lists about 2 million clones, about 95% seen once, with roughly 1% in the top ten. Study-wide findings and caveats: The study's rarefaction showed incomplete sorted-subset sequencing despite large depth. Clonotype sharing among donors was thought likely to change with sequencing depth.

A word on this clone: Its antigen is unknown.

The CDR3 is made up of 16 amino acids. Trimming at V came to 0 bases and at J to 0 bases, leaving 3 bases not matched to a gene. Looked up from germline, CDR1 is SGHVS and CDR2 is FQNEAQ. The naive CD8 population came from CD45RO-negative cells selected for CCR7, without terminally differentiated effector memory CD45RA+ cells. Sequenced: naive CD8+ T cells sorted from blood. This TCR was recovered from a man aged 18 to 30 in good health. The V and J genes are TRBV7-8 and TRBJ2-3; TRBD1 matches 7 bases. The CDR3 bases are TGTGCCAGCAGCTTAGCGCAGACAGGGAGCACAGATACGCAGTATTTT. It codes for CASSLAQTGSTDTQYF.